The TCR beta chain under discussion was sequenced for a study of T-cell reconstitution after alpha-beta-depleted transplantation in children (dated by TCRdb to the mid-2010s). The study in broad terms: Using TCR repertoire profiling, the study quantitatively followed how T-cell immune reconstitution unfolded in children after TCRalphabeta/CD19-depleted allogeneic hematopoietic cell transplantation.

This clonotype was picked up many times. Its antigen has not been determined. Base qualities are not recorded, but no much larger clone differs from it by a single base. Per the publication, the treatment or condition label means: allogeneic hematopoietic cell transplantation with graft depleted of TCRalphabeta T cells and CD19 B cells. TCRalphabeta/CD19-depleted allogeneic hematopoietic cell grafts were given to the transplant recipients, all of whom were children. Findings and caveats that apply to the study as a whole: Hyperexpanded clone frequencies declined over subsequent months; after one year, T-cell counts and TCRbeta diversity were mostly attributed to newly produced T cells. In some patients, the high TCRbeta diversity seen at day 60 was put down to recipient T cells and intrathymic progenitors that had survived conditioning. The apparently early alphabetaT-cell count recovery about two months after transplant was reportedly dependent on only several hundred rapidly expanded clones derived from non-depleted graft cells.

Libraries came from PCR. Instrument on record: Illumina HiSeq 2500. Molecular barcoding was employed in the preparation of TCR libraries, with unique molecular identifiers being used to normalize TCRbeta repertoire quantification. In-frame beta chains were kept once TCRdb had trimmed the public reads at Q25 with fastp and called clones with MiXCR. Each entry is one CDR3 protein sequence, shown with its most common DNA and genes. The table for this sample lists 540,000 or so distinct CDR3 sequences; 20% to 25% of them were counted only once. In total, the top ten clones hold 11% to 15% of the sample. Trimming removed 5 bases from V and 1 base from J, leaving 17 bases between the germline ends. Taken from cysteine to phenylalanine, the CDR3 has 16 residues. This entry keeps only the CDR3 DNA: 48 bases, framed from base 1. CDR1 and CDR2 are read off the germline V gene (reference sequence) as LNHNV and YYDKDF.

The chain was built from TRBV15 and TRBJ1-1, with no reliable assignment of the D segment. The specimen comprised PBMCs, mostly from graft donor cells, sampled 360 days after TCRalphabeta/CD19-depleted stem cell transplant. The sequence was collected from a boy younger than two who had a stem cell transplant for acute myeloid leukemia, so the T cells may come from the graft donor. The bases read TGTGCCACCAGCGCTCCTCCCGGGGTCCCGAACACTGAAGCTTTCTTT. This encodes CATSAPPGVPNTEAFF.